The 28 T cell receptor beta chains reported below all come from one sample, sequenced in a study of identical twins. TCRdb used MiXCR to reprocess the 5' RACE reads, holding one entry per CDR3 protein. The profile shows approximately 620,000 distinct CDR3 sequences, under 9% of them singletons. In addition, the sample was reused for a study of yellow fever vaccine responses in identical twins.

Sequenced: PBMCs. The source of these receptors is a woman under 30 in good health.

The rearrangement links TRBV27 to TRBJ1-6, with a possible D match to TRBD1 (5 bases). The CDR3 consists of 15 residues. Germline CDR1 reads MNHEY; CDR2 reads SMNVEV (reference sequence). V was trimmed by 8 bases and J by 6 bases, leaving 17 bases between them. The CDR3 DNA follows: TGTGCCAGCGCCACCTGGGCAGGGTCTAATTCACCCCTCCACTTT. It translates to CASATWAGSNSPLHF.

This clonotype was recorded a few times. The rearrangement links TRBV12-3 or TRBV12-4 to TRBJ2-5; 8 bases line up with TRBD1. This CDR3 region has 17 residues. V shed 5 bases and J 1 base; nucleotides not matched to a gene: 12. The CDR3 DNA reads TGTGCCAGCAGTCCGACCCGGGACAGGACCTTCCAAGAGACCCAGTACTTC. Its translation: CASSPTRDRTFQETQYF.

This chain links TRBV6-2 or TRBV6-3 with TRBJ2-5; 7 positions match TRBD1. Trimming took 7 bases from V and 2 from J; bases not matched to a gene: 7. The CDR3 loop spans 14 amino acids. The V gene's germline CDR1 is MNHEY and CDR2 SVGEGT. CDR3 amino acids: CASITRDSQETQYF. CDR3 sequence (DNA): TGTGCCAGCATTACCCGGGACAGTCAAGAGACCCAGTACTTC.

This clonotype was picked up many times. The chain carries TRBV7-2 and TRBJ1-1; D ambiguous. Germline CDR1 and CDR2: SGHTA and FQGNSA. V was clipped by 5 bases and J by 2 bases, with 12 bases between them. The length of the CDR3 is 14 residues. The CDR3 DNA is TGTGCCAGCAGCCCCCGGTGGGGAAACACTGAAGCTTTCTTT. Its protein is CASSPRWGNTEAFF.

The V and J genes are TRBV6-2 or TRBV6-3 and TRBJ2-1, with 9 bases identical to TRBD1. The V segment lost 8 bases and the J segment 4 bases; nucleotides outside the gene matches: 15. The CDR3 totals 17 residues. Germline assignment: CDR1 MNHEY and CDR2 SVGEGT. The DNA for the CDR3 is TGTGCCAGCGGCGACGCGTGGGACAGGGCGAAATACAATGAGCAGTTCTTC. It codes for CASGDAWDRAKYNEQFF.

The CDR3 reads CASSYSRGTGVSYEQYF. The CDR3 bases are TGTGCCAGCAGTTACTCGAGGGGGACAGGGGTTTCCTACGAGCAGTACTTC. The gene calls are TRBV6-2 or TRBV6-3 and TRBJ2-7; 10 bases line up with TRBD1. The CDR3 totals 17 residues. Trimming at V came to 0 bases and at J to 1 base, leaving 6 bases not matched to a gene. Germline lookup yields CDR1 MNHEY and CDR2 SVGEGT.

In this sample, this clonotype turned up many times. The CDR3 DNA is TGTGCCAGCAGCCAAGAGCTTCTGCGGGGGGCGTTCGAGACCCAGTACTTC. It is translated as CASSQELLRGAFETQYF. The chain joins TRBV3-1 to TRBJ2-5, with 8 positions matching TRBD2. The germline CDR1 and CDR2 sequences are LGHDT and YNNKEL (reference sequence). The CDR3 sequence is 17 residues long. The V gene end was trimmed by 0 bases and the J gene end by 5 bases; junction bases not matched to a gene: 11.

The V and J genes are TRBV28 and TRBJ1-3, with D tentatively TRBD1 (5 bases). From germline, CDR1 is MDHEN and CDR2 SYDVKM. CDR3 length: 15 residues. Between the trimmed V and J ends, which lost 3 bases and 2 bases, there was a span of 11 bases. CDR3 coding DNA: TGTGCCAGCAGTTTCCTTCCAGGGCCTGGAAACACCATATATTTT. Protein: CASSFLPGPGNTIYF.

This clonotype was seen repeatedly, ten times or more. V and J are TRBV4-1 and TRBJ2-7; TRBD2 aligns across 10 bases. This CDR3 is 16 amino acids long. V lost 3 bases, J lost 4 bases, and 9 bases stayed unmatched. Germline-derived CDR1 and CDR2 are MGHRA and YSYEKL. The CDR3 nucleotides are TGCGCCAGCAGCCATCAGGAGGCTAGCGGGAGTTACGAGCAGTACTTC. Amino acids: CASSHQEASGSYEQYF.

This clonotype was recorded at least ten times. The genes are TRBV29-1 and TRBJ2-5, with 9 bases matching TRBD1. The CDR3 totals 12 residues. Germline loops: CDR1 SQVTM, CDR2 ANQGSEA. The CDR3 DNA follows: TGCATCGGGACAGGGATCGGAGAGACCCAGTACTTC. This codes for CIGTGIGETQYF. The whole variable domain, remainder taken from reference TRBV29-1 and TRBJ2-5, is SAVISQKPSRDICQRGTSLTIQCQVDSQVTMMFWYRQQPGQSLTLIATANQGSEATYESGFVIDKFPISRPNLTFSTLTVSNMSPEDSSIYLCIGTGIGETQYFGPGTRLLVL.

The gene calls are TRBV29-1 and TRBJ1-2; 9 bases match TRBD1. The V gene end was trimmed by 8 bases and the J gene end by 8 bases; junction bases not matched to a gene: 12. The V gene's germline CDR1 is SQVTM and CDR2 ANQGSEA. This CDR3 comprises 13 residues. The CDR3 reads CSTSGTGFEGYTF. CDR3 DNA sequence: TGCAGCACCTCCGGGACAGGGTTTGAAGGCTACACCTTC.

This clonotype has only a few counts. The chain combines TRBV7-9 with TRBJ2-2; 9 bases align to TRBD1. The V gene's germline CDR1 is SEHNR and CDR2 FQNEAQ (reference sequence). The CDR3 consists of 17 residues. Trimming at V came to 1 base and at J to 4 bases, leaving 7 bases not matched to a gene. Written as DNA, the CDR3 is TGTGCCAGCAGCTTAGGTCTTGGGACAGGGACCACCGGGGAGCTGTTTTTT. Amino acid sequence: CASSLGLGTGTTGELFF.

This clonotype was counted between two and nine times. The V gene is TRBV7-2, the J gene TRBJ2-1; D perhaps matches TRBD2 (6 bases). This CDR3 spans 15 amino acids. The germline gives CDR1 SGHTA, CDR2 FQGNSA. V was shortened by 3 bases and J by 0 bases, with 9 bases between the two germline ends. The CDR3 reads CASSFVSGSYNEQFF. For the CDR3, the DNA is TGTGCCAGCAGCTTTGTTAGCGGCTCCTACAATGAGCAGTTCTTC.

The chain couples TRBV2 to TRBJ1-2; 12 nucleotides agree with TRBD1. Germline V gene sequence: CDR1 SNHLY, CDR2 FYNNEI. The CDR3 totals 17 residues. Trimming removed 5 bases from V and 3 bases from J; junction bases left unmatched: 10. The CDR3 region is CASSMGQGAGDYYGYTF. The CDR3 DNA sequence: TGTGCCAGCAGTATGGGACAGGGGGCCGGCGACTACTATGGCTACACCTTC.

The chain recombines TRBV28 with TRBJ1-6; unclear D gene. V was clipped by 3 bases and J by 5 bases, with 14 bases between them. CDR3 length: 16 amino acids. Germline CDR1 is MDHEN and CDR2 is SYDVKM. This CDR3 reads CASSFPGVVDNSPLHF. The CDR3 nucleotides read TGTGCCAGCAGTTTTCCGGGTGTCGTCGATAATTCACCCCTCCACTTT.

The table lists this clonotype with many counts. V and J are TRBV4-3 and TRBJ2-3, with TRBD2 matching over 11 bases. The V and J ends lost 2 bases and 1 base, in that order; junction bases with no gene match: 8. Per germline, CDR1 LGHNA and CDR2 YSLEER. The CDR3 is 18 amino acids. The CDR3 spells CASSQILAGVGRTDTQYF. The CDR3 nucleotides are TGCGCCAGCAGCCAAATACTAGCGGGAGTAGGCCGCACAGATACGCAGTATTTT.

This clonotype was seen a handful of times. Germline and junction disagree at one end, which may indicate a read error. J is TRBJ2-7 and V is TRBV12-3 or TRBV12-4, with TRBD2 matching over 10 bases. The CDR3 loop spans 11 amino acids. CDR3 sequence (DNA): TGTGCCAGCAGTTCTAGCGGGAGAATCAACTTC. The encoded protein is CASSSSGRINF.

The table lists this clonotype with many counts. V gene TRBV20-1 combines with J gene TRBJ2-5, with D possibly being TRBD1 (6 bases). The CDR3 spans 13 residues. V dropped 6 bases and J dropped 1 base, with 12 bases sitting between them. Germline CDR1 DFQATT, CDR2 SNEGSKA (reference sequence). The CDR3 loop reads CSASGQLQETQYF. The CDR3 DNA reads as TGCAGTGCCTCTGGACAGCTCCAAGAGACCCAGTACTTC.

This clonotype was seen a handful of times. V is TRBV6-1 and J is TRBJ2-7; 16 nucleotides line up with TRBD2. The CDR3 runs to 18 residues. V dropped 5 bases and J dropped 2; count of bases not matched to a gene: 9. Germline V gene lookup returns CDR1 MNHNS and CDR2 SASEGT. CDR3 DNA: TGTGCCAGCAGTCCACCGGGACTAGCGGGGGGGACAACCTACGAGCAGTACTTC. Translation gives CASSPPGLAGGTTYEQYF.

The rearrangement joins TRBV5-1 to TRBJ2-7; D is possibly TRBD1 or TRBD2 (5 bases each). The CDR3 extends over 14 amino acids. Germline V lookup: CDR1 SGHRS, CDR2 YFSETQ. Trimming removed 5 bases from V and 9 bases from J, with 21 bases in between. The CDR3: CASRDDGTAVGQYF. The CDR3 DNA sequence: TGCGCCAGCAGGGACGATGGGACCGCCGTGGGGCAGTACTTC.

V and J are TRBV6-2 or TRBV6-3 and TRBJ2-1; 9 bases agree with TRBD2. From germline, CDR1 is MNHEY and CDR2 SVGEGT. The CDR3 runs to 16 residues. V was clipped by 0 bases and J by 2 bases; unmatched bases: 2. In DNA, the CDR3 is TGTGCCAGCAGTTACTCGGTAGCGGGAGCCTACAATGAGCAGTTCTTC. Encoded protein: CASSYSVAGAYNEQFF.

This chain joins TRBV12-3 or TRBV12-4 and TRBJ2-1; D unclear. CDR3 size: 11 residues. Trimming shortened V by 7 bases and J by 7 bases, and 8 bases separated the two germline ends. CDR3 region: CASTVGNEQFF. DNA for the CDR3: TGTGCCAGCACTGTGGGGAATGAGCAGTTCTTC.

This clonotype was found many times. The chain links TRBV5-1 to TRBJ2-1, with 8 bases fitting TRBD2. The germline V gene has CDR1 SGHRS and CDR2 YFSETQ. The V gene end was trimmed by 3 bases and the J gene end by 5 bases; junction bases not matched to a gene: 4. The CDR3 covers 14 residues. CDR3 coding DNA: TGCGCCAGCAGCTCGTTGCGGGGGGACAATGAGCAGTTCTTC. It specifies CASSSLRGDNEQFF.

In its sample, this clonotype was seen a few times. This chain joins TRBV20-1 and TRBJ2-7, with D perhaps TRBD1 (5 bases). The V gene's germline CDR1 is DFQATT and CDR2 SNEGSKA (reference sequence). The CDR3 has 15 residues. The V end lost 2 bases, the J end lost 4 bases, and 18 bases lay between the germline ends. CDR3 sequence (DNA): TGCAGTGCTAGACGTCCGCAGGGCGGAGCTTACGAGCAGTACTTC. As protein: CSARRPQGGAYEQYF.

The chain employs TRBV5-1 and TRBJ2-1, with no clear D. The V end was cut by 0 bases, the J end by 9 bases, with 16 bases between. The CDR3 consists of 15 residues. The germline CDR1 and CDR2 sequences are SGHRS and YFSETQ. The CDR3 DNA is TGCGCCAGCAGCTTGGCTCCATATGCATCTGGTGAGCAGTTCTTC. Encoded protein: CASSLAPYASGEQFF.

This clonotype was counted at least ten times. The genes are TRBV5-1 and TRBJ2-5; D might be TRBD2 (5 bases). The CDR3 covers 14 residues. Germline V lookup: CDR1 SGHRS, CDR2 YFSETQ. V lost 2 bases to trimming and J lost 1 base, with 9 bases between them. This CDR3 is CASSFGRGQETQYF. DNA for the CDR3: TGCGCCAGCAGCTTCGGCCGGGGCCAAGAGACCCAGTACTTC.

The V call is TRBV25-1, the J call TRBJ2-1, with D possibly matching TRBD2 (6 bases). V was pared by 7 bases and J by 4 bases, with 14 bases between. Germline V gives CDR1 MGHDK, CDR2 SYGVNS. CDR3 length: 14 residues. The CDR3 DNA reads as TGTGCCAGCATGGGGGGAATACCATACAATGAGCAGTTCTTC. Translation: CASMGGIPYNEQFF.

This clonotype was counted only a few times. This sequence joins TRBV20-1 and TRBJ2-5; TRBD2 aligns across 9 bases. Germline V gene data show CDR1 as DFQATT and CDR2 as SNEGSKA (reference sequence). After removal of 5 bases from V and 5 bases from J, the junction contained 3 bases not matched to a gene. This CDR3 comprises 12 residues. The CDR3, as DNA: TGCAGTGCTCAGCGGGGGGATGAGACCCAGTACTTC. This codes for CSAQRGDETQYF.